This entry concerns a single TCR beta chain. The sample is drawn from a study of blood T cell repertoires in COVID-19. Germline V gene lookup returns CDR1 SGHTA and CDR2 FQGNSA. The V gene lost 1 base and the J gene lost 0 bases, with 10 bases spanning the gap. This CDR3 contains 16 residues. Authors' processing steps: By means of reference gene primer amplification, nucleated cell counts were estimated. Sequenced by immunoSEQ multiplex PCR; TCRdb stores in-frame clones only, minus some. That table furnishes V, J and clone size, whereas the DNA furnished D and trimming. This sample has 90,000 or so clones; around 90% occur once, and the top ten carry 5.2%.

The sequenced sample consisted of peripheral blood. The genes are TRBV7-2 and TRBJ1-5; no clear D. This TCR derives from a man aged 55 to 70 with COVID-19, enrolled during active disease. The CDR3 DNA reads as TGTGCCAGCAGCTTAGAACACAGATATAGCAATCAGCCCCAGCATTTT. This codes for CASSLEHRYSNQPQHF.